The entry that follows covers one T cell receptor (beta chain) sequence. Profiled with immunoSEQ multiplex PCR; TCRdb holds only in-frame clones, not every one. Of about 160,000 clones listed, 90% are singletons. Germline trimming cut 3 bases from V and 5 bases from J; bases unmatched to any gene: 13. This CDR3 comprises 17 residues. CDR1 and CDR2 (germline): SNHLY, FYNNEI. These data are taken from a study of T cell responses to AZD1222 COVID-19 vaccine. The clonotype was recovered from an adult who received the AZD1222 COVID-19 vaccine. The starting material was peripheral blood, obtained 28 days after the second AZD1222 dose. The chain uses TRBV2 and TRBJ2-7; 10 nucleotides line up with TRBD2. In nucleotides, the CDR3 is TGTGCCAGCAGTGACTCAGGACTAGCGGATACCTACCACGAGCAGTACTTC. This gives the protein CASSDSGLADTYHEQYF.